These 5 T cell receptor beta chains came from one sample sequenced in a study of cytomegalovirus exposure and HLA in healthy donors (dated by TCRdb to the late 2010s). Library method: the immunoSEQ multiplex PCR assay. For the multiplex PCR, a mixture combining 60 forward primers for TCR Vbeta segments and 13 reverse primers for TCR Jbeta segments was used. TCRdb stores this immuneACCESS table with in-frame sequences only. Part of the clones is absent; in the studies checked, under half of the shortfall reflects unresolved V genes, and no reason is known for the rest. Counted in this sample were 85,000 to 100,000 clones; around 77% of them appeared once. The top ten clonotypes cover about 3.3% of the sample. Sequencing was done on a sample of PBMCs. All receptors come from a middle-aged man in good health and CMV-seronegative.

The rearrangement links TRBV6-1 to TRBJ1-5; the match to TRBD1 covers 7 bases. V lost 1 base to trimming and J lost 5 bases; unmatched junction nucleotides: 2. Germline V gives CDR1 MNHNS, CDR2 SASEGT. The CDR3 is 14 residues long. This CDR3 is CASSEDRGYQPQHF. CDR3 in DNA: TGTGCCAGCAGTGAAGACAGGGGCTATCAGCCCCAGCATTTT.

The chain recombines TRBV29-1 with TRBJ2-3; D is possibly TRBD1 (6 bases). Between the trimmed V and J ends, which lost 4 bases and 2 bases, there was a span of 10 bases. Looked up from germline, CDR1 is SQVTM and CDR2 is ANQGSEA. This CDR3 contains 13 residues. CDR3 protein: CSVGGRVTDTQYF. CDR3 coding DNA: TGCAGCGTTGGGGGGCGAGTCACAGATACGCAGTATTTT.

V and J are TRBV7-9 and TRBJ2-1, with 8 bases fitting TRBD1. The junction had 8 bases not matched to a gene; V was cut back by 3 bases and J by 7 bases. The germline V gene encodes CDR1 SEHNR and CDR2 FQNEAQ (reference sequence). The CDR3 totals 15 residues. The CDR3 sequence is CASSFSGGIRNEQFF. For the CDR3, the DNA is TGTGCCAGCAGCTTTTCAGGGGGCATACGGAATGAGCAGTTCTTC.

Details on this clone: The junction shows a germline mismatch at one end, possibly a read error. The chain joins TRBV7-9 to TRBJ1-5; 8 bases match TRBD1. The CDR3 has 13 residues. Looked up from germline, CDR1 is SEHNR and CDR2 is FQNEAQ (reference sequence). CDR3 nucleotide sequence: TGTGCCAGCAGCTTGGGGACAGGCCCCACCCCGACTTTT. This gives the protein CASSLGTGPTPTF.

This sequence joins TRBV5-1 and TRBJ2-1; a weak D match, TRBD2 (6 bases). Trimming took off 4 bases at V and 8 bases at J, with 10 bases between the two ends. This CDR3 spans 12 amino acids. Germline V CDR1 and CDR2: SGHRS, YFSETQ. The CDR3 bases are TGCGCCAGCAGCACCGGGGGTGATGAGCAGTTCTTC. Protein: CASSTGGDEQFF.